The 26 T cell receptor beta chains below were found in one sample sequenced in a study of blood T cell repertoires in COVID-19. Clones were sequenced by immunoSEQ multiplex PCR, and TCRdb holds only the in-frame ones, with some missing. The sample includes 150,000 to 200,000 clones, about nine tenths seen only once; the top ten take about 8.4%. The sample comprised PBMCs or T cells enriched from blood (not recorded which). The receptors shown here come from a woman younger than 30 who had recovered from COVID-19.

The genes are TRBV6-4 and TRBJ1-2, with D maybe TRBD1 (6 bases). V was pared by 6 bases and J by 8 bases, with 13 bases between. The CDR3 runs 12 residues. CDR1 is MRHNA, CDR2 SNTAGT, per germline. For the CDR3, the DNA is TGTGCCAGCAGACAGGGCAGAGGGGGCTACACCTTC. Translation gives CASRQGRGGYTF.

The genes are TRBV7-8 and TRBJ2-1; TRBD2 agrees at 8 bases. With V trimmed by 8 bases and J by 7 bases, 10 bases remained unmatched. Germline values: CDR1 SGHVS, CDR2 FQNEAQ. There are 14 residues in the CDR3. Here the CDR3 reads CASAGGLAGNEQFF. In nucleotides, the CDR3 is TGTGCCAGCGCGGGGGGACTCGCCGGGAATGAGCAGTTCTTC.

The chain combines TRBV5-1 with TRBJ2-1; weak D call: TRBD1 (5 bases). Germline V CDR1 and CDR2: SGHRS, YFSETQ. Trimming took off 0 bases at V and 8 bases at J, with 15 bases between the two ends. The CDR3 totals 15 residues. CDR3: CASSLEAGSPYEQFF. The CDR3 DNA sequence: TGCGCCAGCAGCTTGGAAGCAGGGTCCCCCTATGAGCAGTTCTTC.

CDR3 sequence reads: CASSYFRQSSSYEQYF. The CDR3 DNA reads as TGTGCCAGCAGTTACTTTCGACAGTCGAGCTCCTACGAGCAGTACTTC. The rearrangement links TRBV6-5 to TRBJ2-7, with D possibly matching TRBD1 (5 bases). CDR3 length equals 16 residues. With 1 base removed from V and 0 bases from J, the gap between germline ends came to 13 bases. Looked up from germline, CDR1 is MNHEY and CDR2 is SVGAGI.

This chain joins TRBV30 and TRBJ2-4; D is undetermined. The CDR3 extends over 13 amino acids. Trimming removed 4 bases from V and 0 bases from J, with 7 bases in between. Germline assignment: CDR1 GTSNPN and CDR2 SVGIG (reference sequence). In DNA form, the CDR3 reads TGTGCCTGGAAATACTTAGCCAAAAACATTCAGTACTTC. Translated: CAWKYLAKNIQYF.

The chain is built from TRBV7-2 and TRBJ1-1, with D tentatively TRBD1 (5 bases). CDR1 is SGHTA and CDR2 is FQGNSA in the germline V gene. V was clipped by 3 bases and J by 4 bases, with 12 bases between them. CDR3 length equals 14 residues. Written as DNA, the CDR3 is TGTGCCAGCAGCTTCAAAGGGGCGAGCACTGAAGCTTTCTTT. Translating it yields CASSFKGASTEAFF. Together with reference TRBV7-2 and TRBJ1-1, the CDR3 gives the full variable domain: GAGVSQSPSNKVTEKGKDVELRCDPISGHTALYWYRQSLGQGLEFLIYFQGNSAPDKSGLPSDRFSAERTGGSVSTLTIQRTQQEDSAVYLCASSFKGASTEAFFGQGTRLTVV.

The table lists this clone with a few counts. This chain joins TRBV4-3 and TRBJ2-6; the match to TRBD1 covers 9 bases. Unmatched junction bases numbered 1, after V lost 1 base and J lost 0 bases. The CDR3 has 17 residues. In germline, CDR1 is LGHNA, CDR2 YSLEER. As DNA, the CDR3 is TGCGCCAGCAGCCAAGGGGGACAGGGCTCTGGGGCCAACGTCCTGACTTTC. Residues: CASSQGGQGSGANVLTF.

The V call is TRBV5-1, the J call TRBJ2-7; 7 positions agree with TRBD1. The germline gives CDR1 SGHRS, CDR2 YFSETQ. Trimming cost V 6 bases and J 4 bases; bases outside gene matches: 7. The CDR3 sequence is 13 residues long. CDR3: CASNRDSEYEQYF. The CDR3 DNA follows: TGCGCCAGCAATCGGGACAGCGAATACGAGCAGTACTTC.

The chain employs TRBV27 and TRBJ1-5; D gene unclear. CDR1 and CDR2 from the germline V gene are MNHEY and SMNVEV (reference sequence). This CDR3 is 11 amino acids long. V was trimmed by 8 bases and J by 6 bases, leaving 8 bases between them. The DNA of the CDR3 is TGTGCCAGCGGCCCTGTTCAGCCCCAGCATTTT. Protein product: CASGPVQPQHF.

The CDR3: CASSSGVSSYNEQFF. The DNA of the CDR3 is TGTGCCAGCAGTTCAGGGGTCAGCTCCTACAATGAGCAGTTCTTC. The rearrangement links TRBV27 to TRBJ2-1; D might be TRBD1 (6 bases). Germline assignment: CDR1 MNHEY and CDR2 SMNVEV (reference sequence). Trimming removed 4 bases at V and 0 bases at J, with 10 bases between. The CDR3 totals 15 residues.

The gene calls are TRBV10-1 and TRBJ2-5; TRBD2 aligns across 7 bases. The ends lost 4 bases at V and 2 bases at J; junction bases unmatched: 4. Germline CDR1 and CDR2: WNHNN and SYGVQD (reference sequence). The CDR3 has 14 residues. The CDR3 DNA is TGCGCCAGCAGTGGGGGGACTACGCAAGAGACCCAGTACTTC. This translates into CASSGGTTQETQYF.

The gene calls are TRBV4-2 and TRBJ1-4; TRBD1 aligns across 8 bases. Germline lookup yields CDR1 LGHNA and CDR2 YNFKEQ. V shed 3 bases and J 4 bases; nucleotides not matched to a gene: 13. There are 18 residues in the CDR3. The CDR3 here is CASSHLTRQGQNNEKLFF. The CDR3 DNA sequence: TGTGCCAGCAGCCACCTTACAAGACAGGGGCAGAATAATGAAAAACTGTTTTTT.

This chain joins TRBV28 and TRBJ2-3; 10 bases agree with TRBD2. The CDR3 spans 19 residues. Germline CDR1 reads MDHEN; CDR2 reads SYDVKM. V dropped 2 bases and J dropped 4; count of bases not matched to a gene: 15. For the CDR3, the DNA is TGTGCCAGCAGTTTAGGGTTTAGGGCTAGCGGGGGTGGCGCAGATACGCAGTATTTT. Translated: CASSLGFRASGGGADTQYF.

The J gene is TRBJ1-4, the V gene TRBV5-8; D gene ambiguous. Trimming took 0 bases from V and 5 from J, leaving 8 bases between them. The V gene's germline CDR1 is SGHTS and CDR2 YDEGEE. The CDR3 is 14 amino acids. The CDR3 here is CASSLAGGNEKLFF. The CDR3 DNA reads as TGTGCCAGCAGCTTGGCAGGAGGGAATGAAAAACTGTTTTTT.

CDR3 in amino acids: CASSPVGEFTEAFF. The DNA for the CDR3 is TGTGCCAGCAGCCCCGTTGGGGAGTTCACTGAAGCTTTCTTT. The chain is built from TRBV7-9 and TRBJ1-1; D is uncertain. Germline CDR1 SEHNR, CDR2 FQNEAQ (reference sequence). CDR3 length equals 14 residues. Trimming shortened V by 5 bases and J by 4 bases, and 14 bases separated the two germline ends.

The rearrangement links TRBV29-1 to TRBJ1-3; D is ambiguous. This CDR3 contains 14 residues. The V and J ends lost 4 bases and 0 bases respectively, with 10 bases between them. Looked up from germline, CDR1 is SQVTM and CDR2 is ANQGSEA. The CDR3: CSVAGVHSGNTIYF. DNA for the CDR3: TGCAGCGTTGCGGGTGTTCACTCTGGAAACACCATATATTTT.

The chain carries TRBV3-1 (or the pseudogene TRBV3-2) and TRBJ1-2; 10 bases match TRBD1. J lost 5 bases, V lost 4 bases, and 7 bases had no gene match. CDR1 and CDR2 (germline): LGHDT, YNNKEL (reference sequence). This CDR3 is built from 15 residues. This CDR3 is CASSPSTGGRYGYTF. For the CDR3, the DNA is TGTGCCAGCAGCCCCTCGACAGGGGGCAGATATGGCTACACCTTC.

The chain is built from TRBV28 and TRBJ1-1; D remains unclear. CDR1 and CDR2 from the germline V gene are MDHEN and SYDVKM. This CDR3 comprises 15 residues. Deletions cut 3 bases from V and 0 bases from J, with 11 bases between. The CDR3 DNA reads as TGTGCCAGCAGTTTGACACGGGATTTGAACACTGAAGCTTTCTTT. It codes for CASSLTRDLNTEAFF.

The chain uses TRBV6-5 and TRBJ2-2; TRBD2 matches at 12 bases. CDR3 length: 15 residues. V was pared by 8 bases and J by 4 bases, with 5 bases of the junction left unmatched. Per germline, CDR1 MNHEY and CDR2 SVGAGI. CDR3 in amino acids: CASGRLAGATGELFF. The CDR3 coding sequence is TGTGCCAGCGGACGACTAGCGGGGGCCACCGGGGAGCTGTTTTTT.

The chain employs TRBV28 and TRBJ1-2, with 8 bases that match TRBD1. V was pared by 4 bases and J by 4 bases, with 5 bases of the junction left unmatched. The CDR3 is 14 amino acids. Germline assignment: CDR1 MDHEN and CDR2 SYDVKM. The CDR3 sequence: CASSSPTGAYGYTF. CDR3 bases: TGTGCCAGCAGTTCCCCGACAGGGGCCTATGGCTACACCTTC.

J is TRBJ2-2 and V is TRBV2; 10 bases are shared with TRBD2. Germline CDR1 reads SNHLY; CDR2 reads FYNNEI. Trimming removed 6 bases from V and 4 bases from J; junction bases left unmatched: 5. This CDR3 contains 15 residues. The CDR3 region is CASSLLAGITGELFF. The CDR3 DNA reads TGTGCCAGCAGCCTACTAGCGGGAATCACCGGGGAGCTGTTTTTT. Based on the CDR3 plus reference TRBV2 and TRBJ2-2, the full variable domain is EPEVTQTPSHQVTQMGQEVILRCVPISNHLYFYWYRQILGQKVEFLVSFYNNEISEKSEIFDDQFSVERPDGSNFTLKIRSTKLEDSAMYFCASSLLAGITGELFFGEGSRLTVL.

The chain combines TRBV30 with TRBJ1-6; TRBD1 matches 7 bases. The CDR3 is 15 residues long. Germline assignment: CDR1 GTSNPN and CDR2 SVGIG (reference sequence). The V and J ends lost 6 bases and 7 bases, in that order; junction bases with no gene match: 12. The CDR3 here is CACRPLGTANSPLHF. The CDR3 DNA is TGTGCCTGTCGACCCCTTGGGACAGCAAATTCACCCCTCCACTTT.

The gene calls are TRBV6-5 and TRBJ1-2; 7 nucleotides match TRBD1. Germline V gene data show CDR1 as MNHEY and CDR2 as SVGAGI. This CDR3 is built from 14 residues. J lost 4 bases, V lost 6 bases, and 8 bases had no gene match. CDR3 in amino acids: CASRRRGSGYGYTF. The CDR3 nucleotides read TGTGCCAGCAGACGCAGGGGGTCTGGCTATGGCTACACCTTC.

V gene TRBV7-9 combines with J gene TRBJ1-2; no reliable D call. The CDR3 runs 13 residues. Germline V gene sequence: CDR1 SEHNR, CDR2 FQNEAQ (reference sequence). Deletions cut 5 bases from V and 5 bases from J, with 12 bases between. The CDR3 is CASSGTGGYGYTF. The CDR3 nucleotides are TGTGCCAGCAGCGGTACGGGAGGATATGGCTACACCTTC.

The chain has TRBV18 and TRBJ2-3; TRBD2 matches at 7 bases. V shed 3 bases, J shed 2 bases, and the junction held 2 bases outside the gene matches. CDR1 and CDR2 (germline): KGHSH, LQKENI. CDR3 length: 14 residues. The CDR3 region is CASSPAGVTDTQYF. In nucleotides, the CDR3 is TGTGCCAGCTCACCGGCGGGAGTCACAGATACGCAGTATTTT.

The V call is TRBV2, the J call TRBJ1-5; D ambiguous. From germline, CDR1 is SNHLY and CDR2 FYNNEI. The CDR3 runs to 12 residues. V shed 11 bases and J shed 7 bases, with 15 bases lying between them. The CDR3 sequence is CAVGGKHQPQHF. The CDR3, as DNA: TGTGCCGTTGGAGGGAAGCACCAGCCCCAGCATTTT.